Listed here are 5 T cell receptor beta chains from one sample, sequenced in a study of shared clonotypes between healthy human individuals. Sequencing used immunoSEQ multiplex PCR; TCRdb keeps in-frame clones, though not all of them. This sample has about 980,000 clones, with 76% found just once. Material for sequencing was memory CD4+ T cells sorted from blood. Documented subset: CD45RA-negative fraction. The source of these receptors is a man aged 18 to 30 in good health.

V is TRBV5-1 and J is TRBJ2-7, with 13 bases aligning to TRBD2. J was trimmed by 2 bases and V by 5 bases; bases with no gene match: 13. The CDR3 runs to 18 residues. Per germline, CDR1 SGHRS and CDR2 YFSETQ. The CDR3 DNA reads as TGCGCCAGCAGAGCGGGACTAGCGGGGACCTCAAAACCCTACGAGCAGTACTTC. Protein product: CASRAGLAGTSKPYEQYF.

The rearrangement links TRBV5-6 to TRBJ1-4; TRBD1 might be the D (6 bases). Trimming removed 0 bases from V and 1 base from J, with 16 bases in between. The CDR3 length is 18 residues. Germline CDR1 is SGHDT and CDR2 is YYEEEE. The CDR3 is CASSLALDRSKTNEKLFF. DNA of the CDR3: TGTGCCAGCAGCTTGGCCCTGGACAGAAGCAAAACTAATGAAAAACTGTTTTTT.

Notes on this clone: Other DNA sequences from this sample encode an identical CDR3 as well. This rearrangement joins TRBV5-4 to TRBJ2-3; D gene ambiguous. Trimming took 0 bases from V and 0 from J, leaving 8 bases between them. CDR3 size: 15 residues. CDR1 SGHNT and CDR2 YYREEE come from the germline V gene (reference sequence). The CDR3 loop reads CASSLGGTSTDTQYF. CDR3 DNA: TGTGCCAGCAGCTTGGGCGGCACTAGCACAGATACGCAGTATTTT.

Regarding this clone: At the DNA level, this CDR3 is encoded by other sequences in the same sample as well. This sequence joins TRBV5-6 and TRBJ2-3, with 14 bases matching TRBD2. In germline, CDR1 is SGHDT, CDR2 YYEEEE. The CDR3 is 16 residues long. J was trimmed by 5 bases and V by 4 bases; bases with no gene match: 6. The CDR3 loop is CASSLRGTSGRDTQYF. CDR3 sequence (DNA): TGTGCCAGCAGCCTAAGAGGGACTAGCGGGAGAGATACGCAGTATTTT.

The chain carries TRBV7-9 and TRBJ1-3, with D unclear. Germline assignment: CDR1 SEHNR and CDR2 FQNEAQ (reference sequence). The CDR3 sequence is 13 residues long. Trimming took 5 bases from V and 9 from J, leaving 14 bases between them. The CDR3 sequence: CASSDKELGTIYF. The CDR3 DNA sequence: TGTGCCAGCAGCGATAAGGAGCTGGGCACCATATATTTT.